This T cell receptor (beta chain) derives from a study of OX40 agonist ivuxolimab in advanced cancers. Notes on the research overall: The costimulatory receptor OX40 (CD134) was targeted by ivuxolimab, a fully human IgG2 agonistic monoclonal antibody. Intravenous ivuxolimab was administered to patients every 2 weeks at six dose levels: 0.01, 0.1, 0.3, 1.5, 3 and 10 mg/kg. Of the 50 or so patients in dose escalation, 19 had hepatocellular carcinoma, some 15 had melanoma, 9 had renal cell carcinoma and 9 had head and neck cancer. In the dose-escalation cohort, around four fifths of patients were male, and the mean age was approximately 55 years, with a range of roughly 23 to 85. Patients were allowed to have had prior anti-PD-1, anti-PD-L1 or anti-CTLA-4 therapy, and around 43% of the dose-escalation patients had been treated with checkpoint inhibitors. Partial responses were achieved by three dose-escalation patients, of whom one had hepatocellular carcinoma and two had cutaneous melanoma. Peripheral TCRbeta sequencing aimed to test whether ivuxolimab altered TCR sequence diversity and caused clonal T-cell expansion. The paper covers the monotherapy dose-escalation part of the phase I ivuxolimab trial, which included N of about 50 patients.

General conclusions and limits of the study: Which antigens the clonally expanded peripheral T cells were specific for was not determined. On average, CD8+ T cells showed more expanded clones than CD4+ T cells after ivuxolimab. At doses from 0.1 to 3.0 mg/kg, clonal expansion was seen in both CD4+ and CD8+ blood T cells between baseline and week 6. Low levels of normalized T-cell clonal expansion were also seen in some nonresponding patients. In the 0.1-3.0 mg/kg groups, partial responders had among the lowest normalized peripheral clonal expansion, particularly in CD8+ T cells.

Patients with autoimmune disease history or receiving systemic immunosuppression were excluded from the trial. Peripheral blood for TCR sequencing was collected from all dose cohorts at baseline, on cycle 4 day 1, and on cycle 7 day 1. Samples were obtained from an open-label, multicenter, first-in-human phase I dose-escalation trial of ivuxolimab. Adults with locally advanced or metastatic head and neck squamous cell, hepatocellular, melanoma or renal cell carcinoma were enrolled in the trial. Before TCR sequencing, CD4+ T cells and CD8+ T cells from peripheral blood were sorted into separate populations. Genomic DNA was isolated from the sorted cells so that the TCRbeta CDR3 region could be sequenced. The immunoSEQ Assay was used for sequencing of TCRbeta CDR3 regions. Here the immuneACCESS table is served through TCRdb, limited to in-frame sequences with V and J called. Missing clones are a known gap in these copies; in checked studies unresolved V genes cover under half, and the rest lacks a known reason. The sample records about 79,000 clones, about nine tenths of which are singletons. The biggest ten clones account for around 0.35% of the sample.

Turning to this clone: This receptor's antigen is unknown. No base quality information exists; no much larger clone differs at one position.

Via the germline V gene, CDR1 is SQVTM and CDR2 ANQGSEA. There are 12 amino acids in the CDR3, from cysteine to phenylalanine inclusive. Only CDR3 DNA is held: 36 bases, read in frame from base 1. V is clipped by 3 bases and J by 7 bases, and the sequence between their germline boundaries is 10 bases long. The sequence was obtained from an adult with an advanced solid tumor such as melanoma, head and neck, liver or kidney cancer. The sequencing here drew on CD4+ or CD8+ T cells sorted from blood, taken in a trial of the OX40 agonist ivuxolimab. The sequence links TRBV29-1 to TRBJ2-1, with an unclear D gene assignment. Read as DNA, the sequence is TGCAGCGTTGAGTACTCCACGAATGAGCAGTTCTTC. It translates as CSVEYSTNEQFF.